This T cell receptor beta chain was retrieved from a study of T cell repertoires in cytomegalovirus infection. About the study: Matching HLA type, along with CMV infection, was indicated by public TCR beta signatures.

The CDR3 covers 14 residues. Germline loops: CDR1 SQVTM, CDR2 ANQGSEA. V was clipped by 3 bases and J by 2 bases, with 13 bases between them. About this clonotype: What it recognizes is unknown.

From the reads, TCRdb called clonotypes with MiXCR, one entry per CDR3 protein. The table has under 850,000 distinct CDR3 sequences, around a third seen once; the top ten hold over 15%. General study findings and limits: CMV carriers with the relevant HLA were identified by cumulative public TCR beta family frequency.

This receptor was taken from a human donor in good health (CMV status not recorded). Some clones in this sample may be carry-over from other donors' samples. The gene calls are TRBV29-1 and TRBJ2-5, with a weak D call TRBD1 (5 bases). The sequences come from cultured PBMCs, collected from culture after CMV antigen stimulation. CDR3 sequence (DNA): TGCAGCGTTGATGAGTTCTGGACACAAGAGACCCAGTACTTC. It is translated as CSVDEFWTQETQYF.